These 22 T cell receptor beta chains came from one sample sequenced in a study of T cells in Graves' hyperthyroidism and ophthalmopathy. Amplified TCR beta CDR3 regions came from RNA transcripts. With the HTBI primer set, the TCR CDR3 went through a first round of RT-PCR. MiXCR, applied by TCRdb to the multiplex PCR reads, yields one record per CDR3 protein. The sample has under 800,000 distinct CDR3 sequences, roughly 15% seen once. Sequencing was performed on blood. Every receptor here comes from a woman aged 18-30 years with Graves' hyperthyroidism.

V gene TRBV20-1 combines with J gene TRBJ2-3; 9 bases are a match to TRBD2. This CDR3 contains 17 residues. V gave up 0 bases and J gave up 5 bases; unmatched junction bases: 12. Looked up from germline, CDR1 is DFQATT and CDR2 is SNEGSKA (reference sequence). The CDR3 spells CSARDTRGRDYGDTQYF. CDR3 in DNA: TGCAGTGCTAGAGATACGCGCGGGAGGGATTATGGAGATACGCAGTATTTT.

This clonotype was picked up many times. V usage is TRBV27 and J usage is TRBJ2-2; 7 bases agree with TRBD1. The V gene's germline CDR1 is MNHEY and CDR2 SMNVEV (reference sequence). CDR3 length: 15 amino acids. J lost 3 bases, V lost 5 bases, and 6 bases had no gene match. As DNA, the CDR3 is TGTGCCAGCAGTAGCGCGACAGGGTACACCGGGGAGCTGTTTTTT. It specifies CASSSATGYTGELFF.

There are many counts of this clonotype. The V gene is TRBV3-1, the J gene TRBJ2-1; 8 nucleotides match TRBD1. The V segment lost 0 bases and the J segment 8 bases; nucleotides outside the gene matches: 6. Germline CDR1 is LGHDT and CDR2 is YNNKEL (reference sequence). The CDR3 consists of 15 residues. The CDR3 region has the DNA TGTGCCAGCAGCCAAGAACTGGCAGGGGGCGATGAGCAGTTCTTC. Translation gives CASSQELAGGDEQFF.

This clonotype was counted at least ten times. The chain employs TRBV10-2 and TRBJ2-7, with 8 bases that match TRBD1. Germline CDR1 and CDR2: WSHSY and SAAADI. There are 16 residues in the CDR3. Unmatched junction bases numbered 7, after V lost 3 bases and J lost 0 bases. The CDR3, as DNA: TGCGCCAGCAGTGACGGCCGGGACAGGAGCTCCTACGAGCAGTACTTC. Its translation: CASSDGRDRSSYEQYF.

This clonotype was observed a handful of times. The rearrangement joins TRBV28 to TRBJ2-1; D uncertain. Per germline, CDR1 MDHEN and CDR2 SYDVKM. The V and J ends lost 3 bases and 3 bases respectively, with 3 bases between them. The CDR3 is made up of 12 amino acids. In nucleotides, the CDR3 is TGTGCCAGCAGTTTCGACTACAATGAGCAGTTCTTC. This codes for CASSFDYNEQFF.

This chain uses TRBV29-1 with TRBJ2-2, with 7 bases that match TRBD2. Germline values: CDR1 SQVTM, CDR2 ANQGSEA. The CDR3 sequence is 13 residues long. The ends lost 4 bases at V and 7 bases at J; junction bases unmatched: 6. CDR3 nucleotide sequence: TGCAGCGTTGTCTATCGGGGGGACGGGGAGCTGTTTTTT. Translated: CSVVYRGDGELFF.

The chain joins TRBV5-5 to TRBJ1-6; D is unclear. The CDR3 totals 16 residues. Trimming shortened V by 4 bases and J by 6 bases, and 17 bases separated the two germline ends. Germline CDR1 reads SGHKS; CDR2 reads YYEKEE (reference sequence). The CDR3 DNA is TGTGCCAGCAGCAGAGAGGGTGGGCTTCTTAATTCACCCCTCCACTTT. Protein sequence: CASSREGGLLNSPLHF.

The chain is built from TRBV30 and TRBJ2-3; 13 nucleotides agree with TRBD2. This CDR3 comprises 15 residues. V trimming: 4 bases; J trimming: 4 bases; junction bases outside the gene matches: 5. The V gene's germline CDR1 is GTSNPN and CDR2 SVGIG (reference sequence). In DNA form, the CDR3 reads TGTGCCTGGATGCTTGGACTAGCGGGAGCAGATACGCAGTATTTT. It encodes CAWMLGLAGADTQYF.

In this sample, this clonotype turned up many times. This rearrangement joins TRBV5-6 to TRBJ1-4, with D possibly being TRBD1 (5 bases). The CDR3 is 16 residues long. V lost 0 bases, J lost 4 bases, and 13 bases lay in between. CDR1 and CDR2 from the germline V gene are SGHDT and YYEEEE. DNA for the CDR3: TGTGCCAGCAGCTTGGGCCCGGGGACGTTTAATGAAAAACTGTTTTTT. Translating gives CASSLGPGTFNEKLFF.

This clonotype was seen only a few times. The V gene is TRBV11-2, the J gene TRBJ2-2, with 8 bases aligning to TRBD1. Germline CDR1 reads SGHAT; CDR2 reads FQNNGV. With V trimmed by 6 bases and J by 7 bases, 13 bases remained unmatched. There are 16 residues in the CDR3. The CDR3 reads CASRLQGGIDIGELFF. Here the CDR3 DNA reads TGTGCCAGCAGGTTACAGGGGGGAATAGACATCGGGGAGCTGTTTTTT.

There are many counts of this clonotype. Here the CDR3 DNA reads TGCGCCAGCAGCCTCTCCGGGACTAGCGGGGCCTACGAGCAGTACTTC. Its protein is CASSLSGTSGAYEQYF. This sequence joins TRBV4-3 and TRBJ2-7; 13 nucleotides agree with TRBD2. CDR1 is LGHNA, CDR2 YSLEER, per germline. The CDR3 covers 16 residues. V lost 4 bases to trimming and J lost 2 bases; unmatched junction nucleotides: 5.

The chain recombines TRBV24-1 with TRBJ2-3, with TRBD2 matching over 14 bases. J gave up 4 bases and V 7 bases, and 6 bases lay outside the gene matches. The CDR3 runs 16 residues. Germline CDR1 and CDR2: KGHDR and SFDVKD. As DNA, the CDR3 is TGTGCCACCAGCCTCGGACTAGCGGGAGGAGCAGATACGCAGTATTTT. Protein product: CATSLGLAGGADTQYF.

The chain carries TRBV10-2 and TRBJ2-5, with TRBD2 matching 7 bases. This CDR3 has 18 residues. V lost 0 bases, J lost 7 bases, and 17 bases stayed unmatched. Germline loops: CDR1 WSHSY, CDR2 SAAADI. The CDR3 here is CASSESLREYGAEGTQYF. The DNA for the CDR3 is TGCGCCAGCAGTGAGTCGCTGCGGGAGTATGGGGCCGAGGGGACCCAGTACTTC.

The gene calls are TRBV28 and TRBJ1-2; the match to TRBD1 covers 8 bases. Unmatched junction bases numbered 7, after V lost 6 bases and J lost 4 bases. Germline CDR1 and CDR2: MDHEN and SYDVKM. The length of the CDR3 is 14 residues. The CDR3 DNA sequence: TGTGCCAGCAGGTACCGACAGGGGTCCTATGGCTACACCTTC. Its protein product is CASRYRQGSYGYTF.

This clonotype was seen once. The chain carries TRBV10-2 and TRBJ2-1; TRBD2 is a possible D gene (6 bases). This CDR3 region has 15 residues. V was shortened by 8 bases and J by 2 bases, with 16 bases between the two germline ends. Germline CDR1 is WSHSY and CDR2 is SAAADI. The CDR3 loop reads CASGSSATTYNEQFF. The CDR3, as DNA: TGCGCCAGCGGGTCTAGCGCAACCACCTACAATGAGCAGTTCTTC.

Only a few counts were recorded for this clonotype. V and J are TRBV9 and TRBJ1-1; D not resolved. Trimming took 3 bases from V and 1 from J, leaving 19 bases between them. The CDR3 runs to 17 residues. The germline gives CDR1 SGDLS, CDR2 YYNGEE. The CDR3 sequence: CASSEEGVRTRNTEAFF. CDR3 DNA: TGTGCCAGCAGCGAGGAAGGTGTTCGGACCCGGAACACTGAAGCTTTCTTT.

This clonotype occurred many times. V usage is TRBV27 and J usage is TRBJ1-1; D may be TRBD1 (6 bases). Germline assignment: CDR1 MNHEY and CDR2 SMNVEV (reference sequence). The CDR3 loop spans 15 amino acids. The V end lost 5 bases, the J end lost 0 bases, and 13 bases lay between the germline ends. As DNA, the CDR3 is TGTGCCAGCAGTGTCTCCGGGGGCCTGAACACTGAAGCTTTCTTT. Translation: CASSVSGGLNTEAFF.

In this sample, this clonotype turned up a few times. The CDR3 here is CASGTGGDNSPLHF. In nucleotides, the CDR3 is TGTGCCAGCGGGACAGGGGGCGATAATTCACCCCTCCACTTT. The chain combines TRBV9 with TRBJ1-6; 12 bases are shared with TRBD1. Per germline, CDR1 SGDLS and CDR2 YYNGEE. V was pared by 7 bases and J by 5 bases, with 1 base of the junction left unmatched. The CDR3 has 14 residues.

Note on this clonotype: This sequence may be a read error, since a much larger clone differs from it by one base. Because the CDR3 is missing its conserved closing phenylalanine or tryptophan, this is likely a read error. The chain recombines TRBV20-1 with TRBJ2-5, with D possibly TRBD2 on 5 matching bases. The CDR3 spans 13 residues. Germline loops: CDR1 DFQATT, CDR2 SNEGSKA (reference sequence). The DNA of the CDR3 is TGCAGCGACTTCGGAGGCCATCGGGCGACCCAGTACTCC. Encoded protein: CSDFGGHRATQYS.

The chain is built from TRBV6-5 and TRBJ2-6; D may be TRBD1 (6 bases). CDR3 length: 18 residues. Trimming removed 2 bases from V and 2 bases from J, with 16 bases in between. Germline assignment: CDR1 MNHEY and CDR2 SVGAGI. The CDR3 nucleotides are TGTGCCAGCAGTTACATTGCGAGGGGGTTCGCTGGGGCCAACGTCCTGACTTTC. Its translation: CASSYIARGFAGANVLTF.

A remark on this clonotype: A much more abundant neighbour one base away suggests this may be a read error. The V call is TRBV4-3, the J call TRBJ2-1; 9 nucleotides align to TRBD2. The J call is doubtful: the DNA matches TRBJ2-7 better. Germline assignment: CDR1 LGHNA and CDR2 YSLEER. CDR3 length equals 16 residues. The CDR3 DNA reads as TGCGCCAGCAGCCAAGATCTAGCGGGAACTTGGAATGAGCAGTACTTC. Translating it yields CASSQDLAGTWNEQYF.

This clonotype was seen repeatedly, ten times or more. V usage is TRBV24-1 and J usage is TRBJ1-1; TRBD1 matches at 8 bases. The CDR3 contains 15 residues. Trimming took 2 bases from V and 1 from J; bases not matched to a gene: 2. In germline, CDR1 is KGHDR, CDR2 SFDVKD. Written as DNA, the CDR3 is TGTGCCACCAGTGATTCCGGGACAGGGAACACTGAAGCTTTCTTT. This translates into CATSDSGTGNTEAFF.